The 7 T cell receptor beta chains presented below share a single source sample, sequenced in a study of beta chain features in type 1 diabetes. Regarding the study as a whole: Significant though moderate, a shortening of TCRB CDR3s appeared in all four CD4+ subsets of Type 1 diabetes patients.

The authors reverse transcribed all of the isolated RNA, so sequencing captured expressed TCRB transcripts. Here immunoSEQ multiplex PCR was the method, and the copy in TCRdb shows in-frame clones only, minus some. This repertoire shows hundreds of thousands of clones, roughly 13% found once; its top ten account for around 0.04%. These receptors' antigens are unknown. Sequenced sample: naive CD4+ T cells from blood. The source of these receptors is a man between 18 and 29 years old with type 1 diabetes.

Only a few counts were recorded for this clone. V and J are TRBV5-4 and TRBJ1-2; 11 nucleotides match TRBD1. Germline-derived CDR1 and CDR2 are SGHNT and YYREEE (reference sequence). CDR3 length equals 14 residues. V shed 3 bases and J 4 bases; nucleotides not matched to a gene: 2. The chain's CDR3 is CASSSDRGLYGYTF. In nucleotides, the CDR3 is TGTGCCAGCAGCTCGGACAGGGGGCTCTATGGCTACACCTTC.

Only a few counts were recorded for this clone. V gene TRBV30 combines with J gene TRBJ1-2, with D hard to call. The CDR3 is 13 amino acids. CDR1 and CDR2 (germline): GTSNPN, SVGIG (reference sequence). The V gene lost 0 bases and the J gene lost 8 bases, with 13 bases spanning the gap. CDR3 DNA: TGTGCCTGGAGTGTTGGAAAATTAAGCGGCTACACCTTC. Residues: CAWSVGKLSGYTF.

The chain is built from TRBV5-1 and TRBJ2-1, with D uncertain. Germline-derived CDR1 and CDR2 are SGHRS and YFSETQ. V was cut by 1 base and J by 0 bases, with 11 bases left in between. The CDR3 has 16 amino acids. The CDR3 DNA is TGCGCCAGCAGCTTGTTGCAGACCAGCTCCTACAATGAGCAGTTCTTC. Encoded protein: CASSLLQTSSYNEQFF.

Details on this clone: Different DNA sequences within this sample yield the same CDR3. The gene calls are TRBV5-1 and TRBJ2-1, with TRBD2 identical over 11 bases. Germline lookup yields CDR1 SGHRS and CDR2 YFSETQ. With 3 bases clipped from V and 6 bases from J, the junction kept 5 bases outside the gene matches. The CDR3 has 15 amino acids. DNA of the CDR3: TGCGCCAGCAGCTCCCTAGCGGGGGGCCCCAATGAGCAGTTCTTC. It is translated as CASSSLAGGPNEQFF.

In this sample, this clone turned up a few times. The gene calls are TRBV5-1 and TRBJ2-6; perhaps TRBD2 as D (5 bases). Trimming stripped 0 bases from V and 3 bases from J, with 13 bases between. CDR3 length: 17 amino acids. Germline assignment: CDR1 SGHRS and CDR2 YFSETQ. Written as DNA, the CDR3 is TGCGCCAGCAGCTTGGCCATGCAAGGGAGTGGGGCCAACGTCCTGACTTTC. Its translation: CASSLAMQGSGANVLTF.

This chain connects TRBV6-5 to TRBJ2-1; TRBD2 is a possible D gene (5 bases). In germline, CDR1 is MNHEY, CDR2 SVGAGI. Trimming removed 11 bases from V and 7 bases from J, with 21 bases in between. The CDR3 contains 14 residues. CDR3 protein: CASSYQDSRNEQFF. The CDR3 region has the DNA TGTGCCTCCTCTTACCAGGACTCCCGGAATGAGCAGTTCTTC.

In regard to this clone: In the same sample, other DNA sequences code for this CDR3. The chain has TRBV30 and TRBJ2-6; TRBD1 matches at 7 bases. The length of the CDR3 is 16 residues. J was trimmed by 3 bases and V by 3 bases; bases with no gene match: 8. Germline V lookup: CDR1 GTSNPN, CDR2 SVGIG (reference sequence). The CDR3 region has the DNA TGTGCCTGGAGCGTACAGGGGTTCGGTGGGGCCAACGTCCTGACTTTC. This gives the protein CAWSVQGFGGANVLTF.